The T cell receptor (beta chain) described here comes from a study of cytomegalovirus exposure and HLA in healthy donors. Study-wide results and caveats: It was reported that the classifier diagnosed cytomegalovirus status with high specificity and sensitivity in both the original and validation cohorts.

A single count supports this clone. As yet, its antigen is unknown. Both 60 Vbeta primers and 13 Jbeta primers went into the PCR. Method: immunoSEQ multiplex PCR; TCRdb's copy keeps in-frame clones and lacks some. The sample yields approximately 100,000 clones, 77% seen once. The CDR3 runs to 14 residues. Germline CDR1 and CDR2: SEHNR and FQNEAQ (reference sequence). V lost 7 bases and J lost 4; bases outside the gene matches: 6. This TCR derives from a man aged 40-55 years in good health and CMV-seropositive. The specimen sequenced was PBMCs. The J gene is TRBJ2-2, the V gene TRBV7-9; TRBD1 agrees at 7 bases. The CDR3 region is CASTATGTTGELFF. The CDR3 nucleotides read TGTGCCAGCACCGCGACAGGGACCACCGGGGAGCTGTTTTTT.